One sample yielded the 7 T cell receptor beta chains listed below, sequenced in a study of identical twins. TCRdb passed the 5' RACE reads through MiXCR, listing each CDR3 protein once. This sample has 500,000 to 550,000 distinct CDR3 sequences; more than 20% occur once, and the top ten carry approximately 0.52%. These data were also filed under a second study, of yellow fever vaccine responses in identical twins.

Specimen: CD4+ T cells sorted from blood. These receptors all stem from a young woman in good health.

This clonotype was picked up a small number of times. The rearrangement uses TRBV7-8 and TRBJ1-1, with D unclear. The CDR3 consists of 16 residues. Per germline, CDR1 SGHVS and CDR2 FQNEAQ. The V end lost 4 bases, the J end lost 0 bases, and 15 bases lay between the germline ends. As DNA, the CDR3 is TGTGCCAGCAGCTCTAATACGGGGAGGTTGAACACTGAAGCTTTCTTT. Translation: CASSSNTGRLNTEAFF. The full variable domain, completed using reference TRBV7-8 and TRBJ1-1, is GAGVSQSPRYKVAKRGQDVALRCDPISGHVSLFWYQQALGQGPEFLTYFQNEAQLDKSGLPSDRFFAERPEGSVSTLKIQRTQQEDSAVYLCASSSNTGRLNTEAFFGQGTRLTVV.

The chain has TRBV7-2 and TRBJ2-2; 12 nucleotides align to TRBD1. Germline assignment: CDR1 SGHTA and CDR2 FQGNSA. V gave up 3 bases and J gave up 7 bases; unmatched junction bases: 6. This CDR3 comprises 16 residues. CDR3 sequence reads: CASSFGDRGRVGELFF. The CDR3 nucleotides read TGTGCCAGCAGCTTCGGGGACAGGGGGCGGGTCGGGGAGCTGTTTTTT.

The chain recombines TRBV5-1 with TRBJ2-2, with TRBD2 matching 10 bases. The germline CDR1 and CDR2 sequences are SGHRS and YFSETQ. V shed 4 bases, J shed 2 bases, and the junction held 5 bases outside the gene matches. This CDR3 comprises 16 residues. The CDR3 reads CASSKTSGINTGELFF. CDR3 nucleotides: TGCGCCAGCAGCAAAACTAGCGGGATTAACACCGGGGAGCTGTTTTTT.

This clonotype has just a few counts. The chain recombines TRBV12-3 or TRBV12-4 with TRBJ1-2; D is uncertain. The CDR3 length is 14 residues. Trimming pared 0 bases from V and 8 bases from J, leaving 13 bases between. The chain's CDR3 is CASSLAGRQPGYTF. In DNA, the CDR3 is TGTGCCAGCAGTTTAGCGGGTCGGCAGCCGGGCTACACCTTC.

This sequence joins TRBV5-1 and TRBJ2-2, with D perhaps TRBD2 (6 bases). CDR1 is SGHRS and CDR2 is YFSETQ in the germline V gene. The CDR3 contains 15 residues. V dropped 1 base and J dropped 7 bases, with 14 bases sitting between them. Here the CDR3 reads CASSLPAGPGGELFF. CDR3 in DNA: TGCGCCAGCAGCTTGCCCGCGGGACCTGGCGGGGAGCTGTTTTTT.

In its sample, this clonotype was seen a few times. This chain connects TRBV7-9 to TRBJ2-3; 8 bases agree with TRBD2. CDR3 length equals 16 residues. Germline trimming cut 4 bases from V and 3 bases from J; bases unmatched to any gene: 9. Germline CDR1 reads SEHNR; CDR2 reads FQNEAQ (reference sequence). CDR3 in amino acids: CASSSYAGGETDTQYF. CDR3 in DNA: TGTGCCAGCAGCTCCTACGCGGGGGGCGAAACAGATACGCAGTATTTT.

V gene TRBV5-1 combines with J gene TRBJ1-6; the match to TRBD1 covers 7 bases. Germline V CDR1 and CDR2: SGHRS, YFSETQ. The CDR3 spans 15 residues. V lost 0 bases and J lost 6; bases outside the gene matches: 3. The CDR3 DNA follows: TGCGCCAGCAGCTTGGGGGGACAGAGTAATTCACCCCTCCACTTT. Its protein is CASSLGGQSNSPLHF.